This TCR beta chain was identified in a study of PD-1 blockade in classical Hodgkin lymphoma (dated by TCRdb to about 2020). In the study overall: Nivolumab dosing was 3 mg/kg intravenously every 2 weeks, continuing until either disease progression or unacceptable toxicity. The study used CyTOF and TCR beta sequencing to define a peripheral blood immune signature of response to PD-1 blockade in classical Hodgkin lymphoma.

In the paper's terms, the time point label means: cycle 1 day 1 (C1D1), immediately before nivolumab initiation. All trial patients had relapsed after autologous stem cell transplantation, with cohorts A, B and C differing in prior brentuximab vedotin exposure. The trial cohort comprised some 60 patients with relapsed/refractory classical Hodgkin lymphoma whose best overall responses were complete response, partial response or progressive disease. In the multi-cohort phase II CheckMate 205 trial, trial patients received single-agent nivolumab. An independent review committee assessed best overall response by applying the 2007 International Working Group response criteria. Trial PBMCs were collected just before the start of nivolumab (C1D1) and during therapy at cycle 2 day 1 and cycle 4 day 1. After peripheral blood was drawn into 8 mL Vacutainer Cell Preparation Tubes, PBMCs were isolated by centrifugation and then cryopreserved.

Findings and caveats that apply to the study as a whole: The study covered only a single clinical trial cohort, and the causes of the repertoire differences, possibly disease activity or prior therapy, were still not defined. Diversity was lower in patients who began nivolumab less than 1 year after ASCT, so these patients were left out of later analyses to avoid confounding by immune reconstitution. Trial patients achieving complete response had baseline diversity similar to newly diagnosed patients, whereas partial responders and progressors had significantly lower diversity. By C4D1, a significant rise was seen in CD4+ TCR diversity but not in CD8+ TCR diversity (p=0.0027 vs p=0.16), and the rise was most apparent among complete responders (p=0.02). Baseline TCR diversity was reported as lower in newly diagnosed patients than in healthy donors, and lower still in relapsed/refractory patients.

On this clone: Its recognized antigen is unknown. No much larger clone exists at a distance of one base, and base qualities are not known.

Genomic DNA was isolated using the Qiagen DNeasy kit from unsorted PBMCs as well as from negatively selected CD4+ and CD8+ fractions. TCR beta CDR3 regions were subjected to amplification by immunoSEQ multiplex PCR with primers that anneal to V and J segments. A synthetic immune receptor repertoire was used to minimize amplification bias, and any remaining bias was removed computationally after sequencing. Per the authors' processing: Custom Python scripts were used to quantify repertoire diversity as the Shannon entropy index. Unsorted, CD4+ and CD8+ repertoires were examined separately, except in combined analyses, for which CD4+ and CD8+ sequences were merged in silico. Clonal expansion was defined as at least a 2-fold frequency increase after treatment relative to C1D1, with a pseudocount of 0.5 for undetected baseline clones. Singleton clones were defined as clones with 0 or 1 copy at C1D1, and non-singleton clones were defined as clones with 2 or more copies. By matching protein sequences in sorted samples from the same patient, clones expanded in unsorted samples were annotated as CD4+, CD8+ or unknown. Wilcoxon tests on paired samples were used to test diversity changes from C1D1 to C4D1. TCRdb stores this immuneACCESS table with in-frame sequences only. Part of the clones is absent; in the studies checked, under half of the shortfall reflects unresolved V genes, and no reason is known for the rest. V, J and clone size were drawn from that table, and D and trimming were deduced from the DNA. The sample table shows fewer than 65,000 clones, and 90% are seen once. The top ten clonotypes cover 9.7% of the sample.

At the junction V is shortened by 4 bases and J by 10 bases; bases outside the gene matches: 9. Looking up the germline V gene yields CDR1 SGHAT and CDR2 FQNNGV. From cysteine to phenylalanine, the CDR3 is 15 amino acids long. CDR3 DNA is the only sequence kept; it has 45 bases, read in frame from the first base. This material consisted of peripheral blood mononuclear cells (PBMCs), taken at baseline. The sequence is built from TRBV11-2 and TRBJ2-1, and 11 junctional nucleotides match TRBD2. This clonotype was obtained from a human donor with classical Hodgkin lymphoma. The CDR3 here reads CASSYTSGGAGEQFF. The sequenced DNA is TGTGCCAGCAGCTACACTAGCGGGGGAGCCGGGGAGCAGTTCTTC.